The 31 T cell receptor beta chains presented below share a single source sample, sequenced in a study of post-analysis software for immune sequencing data. Study-wide findings and caveats: In patients, roughly five TRBV segments were more frequent than in controls, with TRBV5-6, TRBV5-1 and TRBV20-1 among them.

Sequencing libraries made from TCR beta cDNA carried unique molecular identifiers. TCRdb called the PCR reads again in MiXCR, with one record for every CDR3 protein. The top ten hold 4.5% to 7.5% of the sample, which has about 540,000 distinct CDR3 sequences, roughly 34% seen once. Antigens of these TCRs are unknown. The sample was blood. The receptors come from a girl younger than 18 with multiple sclerosis.

This clonotype was recorded a few times. The CDR3 sequence is CAISERIDQPQHF. The CDR3 coding sequence is TGTGCCATCAGTGAGCGGATCGATCAGCCCCAGCATTTT. This chain joins TRBV10-3 and TRBJ1-5, with no clear D. Trimming pared 2 bases from V and 5 bases from J, leaving 7 bases between. Germline V gene sequence: CDR1 ENHRY, CDR2 SYGVKD. The CDR3 runs 13 residues.

The chain links TRBV10-3 to TRBJ1-5; D ambiguous. V was shortened by 4 bases and J by 4 bases, with 8 bases between the two germline ends. Germline V gene sequence: CDR1 ENHRY, CDR2 SYGVKD. This CDR3 has 13 residues. The CDR3 is CAISVTDNQPQHF. The CDR3 DNA reads TGTGCCATCAGTGTTACGGATAATCAGCCCCAGCATTTT.

This rearrangement joins TRBV6-1 to TRBJ2-1; tentative D call: TRBD2 (6 bases). CDR3 size: 16 residues. The germline CDR1 and CDR2 sequences are MNHNS and SASEGT. V gave up 0 bases and J gave up 7 bases, with 16 bases separating them. CDR3 nucleotides: TGTGCCAGCAGTGAAGCGCTCGTCCGGGGGTGGAATGAGCAGTTCTTC. It specifies CASSEALVRGWNEQFF.

This clonotype was detected only a few times. CDR3 amino acids: CASRLRGGDEQYF. The DNA of the CDR3 is TGTGCCAGCAGACTCCGGGGGGGGGACGAGCAGTACTTC. V usage is TRBV3-1 and J usage is TRBJ2-7, with 8 bases lining up with TRBD2. J lost 5 bases, V lost 6 bases, and 6 bases had no gene match. CDR1 LGHDT and CDR2 YNNKEL come from the germline V gene (reference sequence). The CDR3 is 13 amino acids.

This clonotype was picked up many times. The chain carries TRBV29-1 and TRBJ2-7, with 8 bases fitting TRBD1. V lost 4 bases and J lost 2; bases outside the gene matches: 4. The CDR3 consists of 13 residues. Germline loops: CDR1 SQVTM, CDR2 ANQGSEA. CDR3 amino acids: CSVGQGRAYEQYF. CDR3 DNA sequence: TGCAGCGTTGGACAGGGGCGAGCCTACGAGCAGTACTTC.

This chain links TRBV7-3 with TRBJ2-1; D is undetermined. From germline, CDR1 is SGHTA and CDR2 FQGTGA. The CDR3 sequence is 15 residues long. The V end was cut by 5 bases, the J end by 0 bases, with 11 bases between. DNA for the CDR3: TGTGCCAGCAGCCCTACCACAAGCTCCTACAATGAGCAGTTCTTC. Protein product: CASSPTTSSYNEQFF.

This clonotype has just a few counts. This chain links TRBV10-3 with TRBJ2-1, with a tentative D call TRBD1 (6 bases). This CDR3 is built from 13 residues. In germline, CDR1 is ENHRY, CDR2 SYGVKD. Trimming removed 6 bases from V and 5 bases from J, with 11 bases in between. The DNA for the CDR3 is TGTGCCATCAGGGGGACACAAGACAATGAGCAGTTCTTC. It yields the protein CAIRGTQDNEQFF.

This clonotype came up many times. V is TRBV7-8 and J is TRBJ2-3; perhaps TRBD1 as D (5 bases). Per the germline V gene, CDR1 is SGHVS and CDR2 is FQNEAQ. Trimming removed 2 bases at V and 0 bases at J, with 12 bases between. The CDR3 sequence is 16 residues long. CDR3 sequence: CASSLLPRESTDTQYF. The CDR3 DNA is TGTGCCAGCAGCTTACTTCCCAGGGAAAGCACAGATACGCAGTATTTT.

This clonotype was seen a handful of times. This chain links TRBV13 with TRBJ1-1; no clear D. Deletions cut 3 bases from V and 2 bases from J, with 10 bases between. Germline-derived CDR1 and CDR2 are PRHDT and FYEKMQ (reference sequence). The CDR3 extends over 14 amino acids. CDR3 protein: CASSFGITNTEAFF. The DNA of the CDR3 is TGTGCCAGCAGCTTTGGGATTACTAACACTGAAGCTTTCTTT.

CDR3 amino acids: CASIGLARPGATQYF. The DNA of the CDR3 is TGTGCCAGCATCGGACTAGCCCGACCTGGGGCTACGCAGTATTTT. This chain connects TRBV2 to TRBJ2-3; 8 positions agree with TRBD2. The CDR3 loop spans 15 amino acids. The germline V gene has CDR1 SNHLY and CDR2 FYNNEI. V dropped 7 bases and J dropped 8; count of bases not matched to a gene: 14.

This clonotype was observed a handful of times. The chain recombines TRBV9 with TRBJ2-5; the D gene is possibly TRBD2 (5 bases). Germline loops: CDR1 SGDLS, CDR2 YYNGEE. V was shortened by 1 base and J by 1 base, with 17 bases between the two germline ends. This CDR3 spans 17 amino acids. The CDR3 sequence is CASSVSPHGLSQETQYF. DNA of the CDR3: TGTGCCAGCAGCGTATCTCCCCACGGACTGTCCCAAGAGACCCAGTACTTC. The variable domain in full, completed from reference TRBV9 and TRBJ2-5, reads DSGVTQTPKHLITATGQRVTLRCSPRSGDLSVYWYQQSLDQGLQFLIQYYNGEERAKGNILERFSAQQFPDLHSELNLSSLELGDSALYFCASSVSPHGLSQETQYFGPGTRLLVL.

There are many counts of this clonotype. This rearrangement joins TRBV12-3 or TRBV12-4 to TRBJ2-5; no definite D call. This CDR3 has 12 residues. Trimming shortened V by 3 bases and J by 4 bases, and 6 bases separated the two germline ends. CDR3 DNA sequence: TGTGCCAGCAGTTTGAAGGGAGAGACCCAGTACTTC. Its protein is CASSLKGETQYF.

This rearrangement joins TRBV4-1 to TRBJ2-4; TRBD2 is a possible D gene (5 bases). The tail of the sequence fits TRBJ2-7 better, so the J call may be wrong. The CDR3 loop spans 17 amino acids. CDR1 is MGHRA, CDR2 YSYEKL, per germline. The CDR3 bases are TGCGCCAGCAGCCAGCTAACCGTCGGGGAGAGACCCTACGAGCAGTACTTC. Protein: CASSQLTVGERPYEQYF.

V usage is TRBV5-1 and J usage is TRBJ2-1; 10 nucleotides line up with TRBD2. The germline V gene has CDR1 SGHRS and CDR2 YFSETQ. The V and J ends lost 7 bases and 0 bases, in that order; junction bases with no gene match: 13. CDR3 length: 18 amino acids. CDR3 sequence reads: CASSKGLAPNFSYNEQFF. The CDR3 bases are TGCGCCAGCTCGAAGGGACTAGCGCCTAATTTCTCCTACAATGAGCAGTTCTTC.

This clonotype was seen a handful of times. The rearrangement links TRBV5-1 to TRBJ2-1; 10 bases align to TRBD1. The CDR3 extends over 13 amino acids. Unmatched junction bases numbered 4, after V lost 4 bases and J lost 9 bases. CDR1 SGHRS and CDR2 YFSETQ come from the germline V gene. CDR3 amino acids: CASSPTGGTEQFF. The CDR3, as DNA: TGCGCCAGCAGCCCGACAGGGGGCACTGAGCAGTTCTTC.

In this sample, this clonotype turned up a few times. The chain is built from TRBV20-1 and TRBJ2-1; D is perhaps TRBD1 (5 bases). This CDR3 region has 17 residues. Germline V gives CDR1 DFQATT, CDR2 SNEGSKA (reference sequence). V lost 0 bases and J lost 4, with 19 bases in between. CDR3 residues: CSARDLNGHGRYNEQFF. Here the CDR3 DNA reads TGCAGTGCTAGAGATTTGAATGGACACGGCCGGTACAATGAGCAGTTCTTC.

This clonotype was counted only a few times. The chain carries TRBV10-3 and TRBJ2-7; D is undetermined. Germline assignment: CDR1 ENHRY and CDR2 SYGVKD. This CDR3 is built from 13 residues. V shed 7 bases and J shed 3 bases, with 13 bases lying between them. This CDR3 is CAITSGRIYEQYF. In nucleotides, the CDR3 is TGTGCCATCACATCGGGCCGGATCTACGAGCAGTACTTC.

The CDR3 nucleotides read TGCAGCGTTGGACGGACAGGGGACTATGGCTACACCTTC. Translating it yields CSVGRTGDYGYTF. This chain links TRBV29-1 with TRBJ1-2; 9 bases map to TRBD1. V shed 4 bases and J 3 bases; nucleotides not matched to a gene: 3. The CDR3 loop spans 13 amino acids. Germline-derived CDR1 and CDR2 are SQVTM and ANQGSEA.

V gene TRBV21-1 combines with J gene TRBJ2-1; the table's D call, TRBD1, was not checked against the DNA. TRBV21-1 is classified as a pseudogene. This CDR3 region has 17 residues. CDR3 in amino acids: CASSGPSGGDSYNEQFF. The CDR3 nucleotides are TGTGCCAGCAGCGGGCCAAGCGGGGGCGACTCCTACAATGAGCAGTTCTTC.

This clonotype has more than one count but fewer than ten. The rearrangement joins TRBV12-3 or TRBV12-4 to TRBJ1-1; TRBD1 might be the D (5 bases). V lost 3 bases, J lost 1 base, and 15 bases lay in between. The length of the CDR3 is 16 residues. CDR3 sequence reads: CASSFTFAGTNTEAFF. The CDR3, as DNA: TGTGCCAGCAGTTTTACTTTCGCAGGGACGAACACTGAAGCTTTCTTT.

This clonotype was picked up a small number of times. The genes are TRBV5-1 and TRBJ2-1; 10 bases map to TRBD1. The CDR3 loop spans 15 amino acids. CDR1 is SGHRS, CDR2 YFSETQ, per germline. The junction had 3 bases not matched to a gene; V was cut back by 2 bases and J by 4 bases. CDR3 loop: CASSFGDRGYNEQFF. CDR3 coding DNA: TGCGCCAGCAGCTTCGGGGACAGGGGTTACAATGAGCAGTTCTTC.

This clonotype was counted only a few times. The V call is TRBV5-1, the J call TRBJ2-1, with D perhaps TRBD1 or TRBD2 (5 bases each). V was shortened by 0 bases and J by 1 base, with 8 bases between the two germline ends. The CDR3 length is 15 residues. Germline V gene lookup returns CDR1 SGHRS and CDR2 YFSETQ. The CDR3 coding sequence is TGCGCCAGCAGCTTGGGGGGGTTTTCCTACAATGAGCAGTTCTTC. It translates to CASSLGGFSYNEQFF.

The chain combines TRBV27 with TRBJ2-5; D gene ambiguous. TRBJ2-1 matches the DNA end more closely, so the J call is doubtful. The CDR3 runs 14 residues. Looked up from germline, CDR1 is MNHEY and CDR2 is SMNVEV (reference sequence). CDR3 nucleotides: TGTGCCAGCAGTCCGACGGGCGCCCAAGAGACCCAGTTCTTC. Translating gives CASSPTGAQETQFF.

V is TRBV6-6 and J is TRBJ1-2; D is perhaps TRBD1 (5 bases). Trimming took 8 bases from V and 4 from J, leaving 20 bases between them. The CDR3 runs to 15 residues. In germline, CDR1 is MNHNY, CDR2 SVGAGI (reference sequence). CDR3 loop: CASQLSQGESYGYTF. As DNA, the CDR3 is TGTGCCAGCCAGCTATCCCAGGGCGAGAGCTATGGCTACACCTTC.

The chain uses TRBV29-1 and TRBJ2-2; no clear D gene. The CDR3 has 16 residues. Germline V CDR1 and CDR2: SQVTM, ANQGSEA. Between the trimmed V and J ends, which lost 1 base and 2 bases, there was a span of 14 bases. In nucleotides, the CDR3 is TGCAGCGTTGAAGCTGTGGTAACTCCCAACACCGGGGAGCTGTTTTTT. Amino acid sequence: CSVEAVVTPNTGELFF.

In nucleotides, the CDR3 is TGCAGCGCAGGACAGGGCAGCAATCAGCCCCAGCATTTT. It is translated as CSAGQGSNQPQHF. The chain carries TRBV29-1 and TRBJ1-5, with TRBD1 identical over 8 bases. CDR1 is SQVTM, CDR2 ANQGSEA, per germline. V shed 7 bases, J shed 1 base, and the junction held 3 bases outside the gene matches. The CDR3 runs to 13 residues. The complete variable domain, with remaining parts taken from reference TRBV29-1 and TRBJ1-5, reads SAVISQKPSRDICQRGTSLTIQCQVDSQVTMMFWYRQQPGQSLTLIATANQGSEATYESGFVIDKFPISRPNLTFSTLTVSNMSPEDSSIYLCSAGQGSNQPQHFGDGTRLSIL.

The chain combines TRBV5-1 with TRBJ1-1, with D possibly matching TRBD1 (5 bases). V lost 0 bases, J lost 5 bases, and 14 bases lay in between. There are 15 residues in the CDR3. Germline V CDR1 and CDR2: SGHRS, YFSETQ. CDR3 amino acids: CASSLASSGPTEAFF. The CDR3 nucleotides read TGCGCCAGCAGCTTGGCCTCCTCGGGACCAACTGAAGCTTTCTTT.

The rearrangement links TRBV5-1 to TRBJ1-1; 9 nucleotides align to TRBD1. Trimming at V came to 0 bases and at J to 5 bases, leaving 8 bases not matched to a gene. Germline V gene sequence: CDR1 SGHRS, CDR2 YFSETQ. This CDR3 contains 16 residues. In DNA, the CDR3 is TGCGCCAGCAGCTTGGGCCGAAACAGGGGGCAGACTGAAGCTTTCTTT. This gives the protein CASSLGRNRGQTEAFF.

The chain links TRBV5-1 to TRBJ2-1, with 10 bases matching TRBD2. J was trimmed by 4 bases and V by 0 bases; bases with no gene match: 7. Germline CDR1 SGHRS, CDR2 YFSETQ. The CDR3 sequence is 17 residues long. The CDR3 loop reads CASSLGILAGPYNEQFF. CDR3 DNA sequence: TGCGCCAGCAGCTTGGGAATACTAGCGGGACCATACAATGAGCAGTTCTTC.

Remarks on this clonotype: Its ends do not fully match the called genes, so a read error is possible. The chain carries TRBV7-2 and TRBJ2-1; TRBD2 is a possible D gene (6 bases). The CDR3 is 15 residues long. Germline V gene lookup returns CDR1 SGHTA and CDR2 FQGNSA. The CDR3 DNA is TGTGCCAGCAGCTTAAGGGCGGGGTGGTTCAATGAACAGTTCTTC. The encoded protein is CASSLRAGWFNEQFF.

The chain uses TRBV3-1 and TRBJ2-4; perhaps D is TRBD1 or TRBD2 (5 bases each). This CDR3 region has 16 residues. V lost 4 bases, J lost 13 bases, and 26 bases lay in between. In germline, CDR1 is LGHDT, CDR2 YNNKEL (reference sequence). CDR3 residues: CASSPAWGTENPGQYF. The CDR3 DNA follows: TGTGCCAGCAGCCCAGCGTGGGGGACGGAGAATCCCGGGCAGTACTTC. Looking up the rest from reference TRBV3-1 and TRBJ2-4 gives the full variable domain: DTAVSQTPKYLVTQMGNDKSIKCEQNLGHDTMYWYKQDSKKFLKIMFSYNNKELIINETVPNRFSPKSPDKAHLNLHINSLELGDSAVYFCASSPAWGTENPGQYFGAGTRLSVL.